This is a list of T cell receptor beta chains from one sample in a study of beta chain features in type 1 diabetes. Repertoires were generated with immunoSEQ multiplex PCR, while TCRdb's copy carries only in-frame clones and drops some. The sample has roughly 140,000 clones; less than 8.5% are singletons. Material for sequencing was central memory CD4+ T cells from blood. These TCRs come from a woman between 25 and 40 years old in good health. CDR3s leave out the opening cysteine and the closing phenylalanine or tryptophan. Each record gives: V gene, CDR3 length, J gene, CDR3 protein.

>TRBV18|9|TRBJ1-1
ASSPLTEAF
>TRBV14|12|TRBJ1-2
ASSQNQGTYGYT
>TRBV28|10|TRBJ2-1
ASSLAGTSQF
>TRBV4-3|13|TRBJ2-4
ASSQDGGSRNIQY
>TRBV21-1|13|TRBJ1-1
ASSLLIRGNTEAF
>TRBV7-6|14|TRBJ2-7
ASSLSPPGGGSEQY
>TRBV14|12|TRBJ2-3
ASSQDRVGDTQY
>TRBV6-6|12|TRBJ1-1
ASSYSDSNTEAF
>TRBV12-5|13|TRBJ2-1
ASGQTSGQYNEQF
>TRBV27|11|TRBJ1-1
ASSIEMNTEAF
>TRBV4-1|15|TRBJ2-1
ASSQAWGRGSYNEQF
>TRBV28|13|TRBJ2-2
ASLRSAGGTGELF
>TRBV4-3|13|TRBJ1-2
ASSQSFESRYGYT
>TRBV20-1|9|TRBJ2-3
STFSGKLQY
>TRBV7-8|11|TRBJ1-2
ASSLRQGDGYT